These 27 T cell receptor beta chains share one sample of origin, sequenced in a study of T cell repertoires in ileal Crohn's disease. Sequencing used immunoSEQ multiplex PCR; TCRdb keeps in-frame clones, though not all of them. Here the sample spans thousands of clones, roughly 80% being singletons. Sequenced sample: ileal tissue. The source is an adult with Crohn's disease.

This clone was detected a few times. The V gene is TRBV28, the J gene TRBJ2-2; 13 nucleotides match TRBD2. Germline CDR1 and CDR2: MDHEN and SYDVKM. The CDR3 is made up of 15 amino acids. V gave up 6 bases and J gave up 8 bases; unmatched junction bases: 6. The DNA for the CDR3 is TGTGCCAGCAGCCCCGGGACTAGCGGGAAGGGGGAGCTGTTTTTT. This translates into CASSPGTSGKGELFF.

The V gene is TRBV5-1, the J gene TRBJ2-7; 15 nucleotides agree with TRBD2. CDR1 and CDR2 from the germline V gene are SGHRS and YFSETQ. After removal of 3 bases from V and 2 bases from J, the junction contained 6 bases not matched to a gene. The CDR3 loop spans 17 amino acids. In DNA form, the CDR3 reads TGCGCCAGCAGCTCGGGACTAGCGGGAGGTTTCGCCTACGAGCAGTACTTC. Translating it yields CASSSGLAGGFAYEQYF.

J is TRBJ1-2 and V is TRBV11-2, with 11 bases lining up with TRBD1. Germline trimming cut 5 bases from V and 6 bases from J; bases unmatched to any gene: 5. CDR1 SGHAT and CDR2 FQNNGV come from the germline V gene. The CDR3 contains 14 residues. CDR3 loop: CASSRDRGKDGYTF. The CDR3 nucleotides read TGTGCCAGCAGCCGGGACAGGGGGAAAGATGGCTACACCTTC.

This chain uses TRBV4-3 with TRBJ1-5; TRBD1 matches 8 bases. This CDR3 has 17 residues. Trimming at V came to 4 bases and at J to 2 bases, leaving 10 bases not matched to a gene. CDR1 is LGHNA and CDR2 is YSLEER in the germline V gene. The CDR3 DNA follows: TGCGCCAGCAGCCGGGACAGGTTCGGGGGAGGCAATCAGCCCCAGCATTTT. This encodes CASSRDRFGGGNQPQHF.

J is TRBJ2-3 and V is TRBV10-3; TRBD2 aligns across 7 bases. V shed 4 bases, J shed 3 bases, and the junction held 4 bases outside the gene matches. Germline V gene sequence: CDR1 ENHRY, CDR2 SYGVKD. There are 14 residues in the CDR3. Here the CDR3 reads CAISAGRETDTQYF. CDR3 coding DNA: TGTGCCATCAGTGCTGGGCGGGAGACAGATACGCAGTATTTT.

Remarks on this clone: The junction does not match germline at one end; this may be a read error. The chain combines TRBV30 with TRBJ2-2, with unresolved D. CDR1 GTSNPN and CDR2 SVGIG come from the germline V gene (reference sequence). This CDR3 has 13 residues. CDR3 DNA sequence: TGTGCCTGGAGCGAGGCGAACTCCGGGGAGCTGTTTTTT. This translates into CAWSEANSGELFF.

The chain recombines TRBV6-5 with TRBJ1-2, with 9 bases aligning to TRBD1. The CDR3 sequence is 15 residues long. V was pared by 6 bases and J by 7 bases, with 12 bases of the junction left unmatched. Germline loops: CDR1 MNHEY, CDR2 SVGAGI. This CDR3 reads CASRPSLGQGTGYTF. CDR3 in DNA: TGTGCCAGCAGGCCGTCCCTAGGACAGGGGACTGGCTACACCTTC.

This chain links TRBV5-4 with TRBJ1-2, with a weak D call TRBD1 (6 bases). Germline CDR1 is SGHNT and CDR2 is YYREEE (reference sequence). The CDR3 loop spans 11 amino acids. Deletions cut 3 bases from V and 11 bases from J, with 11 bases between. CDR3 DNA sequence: TGTGCCAGCAGCTATGAACAGGGATACACCTTC. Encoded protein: CASSYEQGYTF.

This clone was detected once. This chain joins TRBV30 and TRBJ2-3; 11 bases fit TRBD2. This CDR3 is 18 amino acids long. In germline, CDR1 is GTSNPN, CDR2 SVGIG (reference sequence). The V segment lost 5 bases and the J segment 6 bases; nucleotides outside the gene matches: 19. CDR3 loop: CAWGTPGVAGGPADTQYF. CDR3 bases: TGTGCCTGGGGGACCCCCGGGGTAGCGGGGGGGCCCGCGGATACGCAGTATTTT.

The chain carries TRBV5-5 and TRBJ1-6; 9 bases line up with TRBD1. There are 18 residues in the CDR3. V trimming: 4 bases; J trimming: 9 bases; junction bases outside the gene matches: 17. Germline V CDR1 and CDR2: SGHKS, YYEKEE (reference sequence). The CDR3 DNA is TGTGCCAGCAGCCCAACCTTCCGGGACAGGGTTCGCGGTTCACCCCTCCACTTT. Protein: CASSPTFRDRVRGSPLHF.

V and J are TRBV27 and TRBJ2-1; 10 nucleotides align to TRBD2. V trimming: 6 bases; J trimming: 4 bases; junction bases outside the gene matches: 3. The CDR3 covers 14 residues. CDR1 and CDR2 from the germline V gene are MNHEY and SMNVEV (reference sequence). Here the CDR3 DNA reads TGTGCCAGCAGAGGACTAGCGGCTTACAATGAGCAGTTCTTC. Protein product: CASRGLAAYNEQFF.

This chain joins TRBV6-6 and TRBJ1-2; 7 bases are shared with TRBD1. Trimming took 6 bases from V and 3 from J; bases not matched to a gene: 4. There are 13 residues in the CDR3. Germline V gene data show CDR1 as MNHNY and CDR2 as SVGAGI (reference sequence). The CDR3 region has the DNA TGTGCCAGCAGCCCCACAGGGGACTATGGCTACACCTTC. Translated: CASSPTGDYGYTF.

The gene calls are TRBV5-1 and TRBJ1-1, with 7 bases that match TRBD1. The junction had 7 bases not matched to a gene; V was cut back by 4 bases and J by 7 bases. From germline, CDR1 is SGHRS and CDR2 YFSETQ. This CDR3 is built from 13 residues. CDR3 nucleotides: TGCGCCAGCAGCAGCGACAGGGCTGGTGAAGCTTTCTTT. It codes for CASSSDRAGEAFF.

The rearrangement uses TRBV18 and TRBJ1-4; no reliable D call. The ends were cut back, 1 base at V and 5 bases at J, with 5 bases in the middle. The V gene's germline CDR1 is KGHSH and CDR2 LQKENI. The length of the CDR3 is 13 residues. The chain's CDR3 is CASSPQTNEKLFF. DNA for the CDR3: TGTGCCAGCTCACCACAGACAAATGAAAAACTGTTTTTT.

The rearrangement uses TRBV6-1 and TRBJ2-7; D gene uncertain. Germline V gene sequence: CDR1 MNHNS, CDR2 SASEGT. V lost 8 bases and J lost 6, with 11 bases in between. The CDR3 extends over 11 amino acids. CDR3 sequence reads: CASERSSEQYF. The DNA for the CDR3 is TGTGCCAGCGAACGGTCGTCCGAGCAGTACTTC.

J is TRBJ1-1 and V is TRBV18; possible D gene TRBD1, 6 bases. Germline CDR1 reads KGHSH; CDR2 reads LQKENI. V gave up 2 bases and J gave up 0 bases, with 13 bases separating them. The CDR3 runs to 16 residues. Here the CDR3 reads CASSPKEQGMNTEAFF. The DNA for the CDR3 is TGTGCCAGCTCACCAAAGGAACAGGGAATGAACACTGAAGCTTTCTTT.

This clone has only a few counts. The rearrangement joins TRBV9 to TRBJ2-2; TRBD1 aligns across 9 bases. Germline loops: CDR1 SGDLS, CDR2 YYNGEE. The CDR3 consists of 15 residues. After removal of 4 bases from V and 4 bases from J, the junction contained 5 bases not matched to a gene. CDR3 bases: TGTGCCAGCAGCCTCCAGACAGGGGGCACCGGGGAGCTGTTTTTT. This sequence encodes CASSLQTGGTGELFF.

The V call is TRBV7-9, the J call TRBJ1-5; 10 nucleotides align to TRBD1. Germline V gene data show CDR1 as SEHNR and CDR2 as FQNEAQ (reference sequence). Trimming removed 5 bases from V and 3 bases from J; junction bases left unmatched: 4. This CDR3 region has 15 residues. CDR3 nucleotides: TGTGCCAGCAGCATAGGGACAGGGGACAATCAGCCCCAGCATTTT. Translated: CASSIGTGDNQPQHF.

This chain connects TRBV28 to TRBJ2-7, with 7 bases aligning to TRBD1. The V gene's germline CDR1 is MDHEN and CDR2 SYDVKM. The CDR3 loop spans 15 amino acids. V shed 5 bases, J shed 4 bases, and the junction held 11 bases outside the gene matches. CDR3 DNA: TGTGCCAGCAGTCGGCCGGGGACAGTTGGGTACGAGCAGTACTTC. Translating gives CASSRPGTVGYEQYF.

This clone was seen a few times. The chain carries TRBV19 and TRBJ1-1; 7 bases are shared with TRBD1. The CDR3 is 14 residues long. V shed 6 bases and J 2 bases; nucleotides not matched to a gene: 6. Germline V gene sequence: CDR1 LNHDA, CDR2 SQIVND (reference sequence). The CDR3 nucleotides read TGTGCCAGTAGGTTGACAGGGCCCAACACTGAAGCTTTCTTT. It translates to CASRLTGPNTEAFF.

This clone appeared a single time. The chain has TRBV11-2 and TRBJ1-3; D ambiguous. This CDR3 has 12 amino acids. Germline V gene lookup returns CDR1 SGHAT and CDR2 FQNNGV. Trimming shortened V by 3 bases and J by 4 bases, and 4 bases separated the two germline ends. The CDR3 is CASSFVGNTIYF. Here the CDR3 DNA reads TGTGCCAGCAGCTTCGTAGGAAACACCATATATTTT.

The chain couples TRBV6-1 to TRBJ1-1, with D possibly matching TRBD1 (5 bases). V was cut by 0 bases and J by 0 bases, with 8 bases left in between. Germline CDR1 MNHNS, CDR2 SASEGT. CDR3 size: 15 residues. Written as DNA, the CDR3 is TGTGCCAGCAGTGAAGCTCAGGGCGTGAACACTGAAGCTTTCTTT. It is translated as CASSEAQGVNTEAFF.

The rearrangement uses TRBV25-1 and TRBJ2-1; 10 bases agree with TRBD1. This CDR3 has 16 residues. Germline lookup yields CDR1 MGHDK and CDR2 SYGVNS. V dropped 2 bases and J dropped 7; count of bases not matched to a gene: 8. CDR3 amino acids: CASSEPGTGDMNEQFF. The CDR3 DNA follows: TGTGCCAGCAGTGAACCCGGGACAGGGGATATGAATGAGCAGTTCTTC.

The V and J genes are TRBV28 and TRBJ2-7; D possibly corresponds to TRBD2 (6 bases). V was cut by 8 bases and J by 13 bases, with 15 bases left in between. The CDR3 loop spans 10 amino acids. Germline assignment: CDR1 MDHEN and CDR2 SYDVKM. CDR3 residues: CASYRGTSYF. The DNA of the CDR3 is TGTGCCAGCTACCGGGGGACGTCCTACTTC.

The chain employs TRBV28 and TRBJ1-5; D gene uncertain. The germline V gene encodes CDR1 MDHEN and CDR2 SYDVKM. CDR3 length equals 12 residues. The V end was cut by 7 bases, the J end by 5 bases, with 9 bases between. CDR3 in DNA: TGTGCCAGCACATCAGCGGATCAGCCCCAGCATTTT. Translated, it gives CASTSADQPQHF.

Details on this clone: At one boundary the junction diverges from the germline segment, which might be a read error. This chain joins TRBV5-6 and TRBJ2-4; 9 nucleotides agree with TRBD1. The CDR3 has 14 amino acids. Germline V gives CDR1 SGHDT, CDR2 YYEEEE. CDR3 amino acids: CASSRTGTGTRWNF. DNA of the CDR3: TGTGCCAGCAGCAGAACCGGGACAGGGACCCGGTGGAACTTC. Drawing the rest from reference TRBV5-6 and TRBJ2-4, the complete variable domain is DAGVTQSPTHLIKTRGQQVTLRCSPKSGHDTVSWYQQALGQGPQFIFQYYEEEERQRGNFPDRFSGHQFPNYSSELNVNALLLGDSALYLCASSRTGTGTRWNFGAGTRLSVL.

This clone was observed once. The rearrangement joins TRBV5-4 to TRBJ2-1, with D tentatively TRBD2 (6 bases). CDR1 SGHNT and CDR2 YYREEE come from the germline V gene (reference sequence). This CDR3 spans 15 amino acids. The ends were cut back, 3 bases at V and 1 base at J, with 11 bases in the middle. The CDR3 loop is CASSSTSRSYNEQFF. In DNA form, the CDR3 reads TGTGCCAGCAGCTCTACTAGCAGATCCTACAATGAGCAGTTCTTC.